This TCR beta chain was recovered during a study of shared clonotypes between healthy human individuals. Study-wide points: The generation probabilities recorded for non-shared clonotypes fell below those of clonotypes shared by all four donors.

There are 14 residues in the CDR3. From germline, CDR1 is SGHVS and CDR2 FQNEAQ. V was trimmed by 5 bases and J by 1 base, leaving 11 bases between them. Researchers partitioned CD4+ cells into CD45RA+ naive and CD45RA-negative memory subsets. Genomic DNA of each subset was evenly split across several immunoSEQ plates. Methods used by the authors: From ImmunoSEQ came sequences covering only the junction and carrying no quality scores, so filtering differed. Sequencing was performed with immunoSEQ multiplex PCR; in TCRdb, only in-frame clones are kept and a portion is missing. V and J calls and clone size are those listed in that table; D and trimming were worked out from the DNA. This table has around 1.1 million clones, 70% to 80% appearing once. On this clone itself: Its antigen remains unknown.

The rearrangement links TRBV7-8 to TRBJ1-1, with a tentative D call TRBD1 (6 bases). This TCR derives from a man between 18 and 29 years old in good health. Some clones in this sample may be carry-over from other donors' samples. Material for sequencing was memory CD4+ T cells from PBMCs. Subset in this sample: CD45RA-negative fraction. CDR3 amino acids: CASSIQGGNTEAFF. CDR3 bases: TGTGCCAGCAGCATACAGGGAGGGAACACTGAAGCTTTCTTT.